Listed below are T cell receptor beta chains from one sample, sequenced in a study of cytomegalovirus exposure and HLA in healthy donors. Sequencing was performed with immunoSEQ multiplex PCR; in TCRdb, only in-frame clones are kept and a portion is missing. The table has approximately 160,000 clones, about 82% seen once. The sequencing input was PBMCs. Every receptor here comes from a female donor in good health and CMV-seronegative. Each CDR3 is given with its conserved first and last residue. The D gene is left open where the match is weak. Clone sizes are given selectively: once, few, many, or a class where the clone is expanded.

clone size: -; D gene: -; V gene: TRBV18; J gene: TRBJ2-3; CDR3 length: 14; CDR3 protein: CASSSTSGTDTQYF; CDR3 DNA: TGTGCCAGCTCGTCTACTAGTGGCACAGATACGCAGTATTTT
clone size: -; D gene: TRBD2; V gene: TRBV29-1; J gene: TRBJ2-1; CDR3 length: 13; CDR3 protein: CSVGLAEDNEQFF; CDR3 DNA: TGCAGCGTGGGACTAGCGGAAGATAATGAGCAGTTCTTC
clone size: -; D gene: TRBD1; V gene: TRBV5-8; J gene: TRBJ2-7; CDR3 length: 13; CDR3 protein: CASSRTGAYEQYF; CDR3 DNA: TGTGCCAGCAGCAGAACAGGGGCCTACGAGCAGTACTTC
clone size: -; D gene: TRBD2; V gene: TRBV7-2; J gene: TRBJ2-1; CDR3 length: 17; CDR3 protein: CASSLAHLAASYNEQFF; CDR3 DNA: TGTGCCAGCAGCTTAGCGCATCTAGCGGCCTCCTACAATGAGCAGTTCTTC
clone size: once; D gene: TRBD2; V gene: TRBV19; J gene: TRBJ2-1; CDR3 length: 16; CDR3 protein: CASSILAGGHYNEQFF; CDR3 DNA: TGTGCCAGTAGTATCCTGGCGGGGGGGCACTACAATGAGCAGTTCTTC
clone size: -; D gene: TRBD2; V gene: TRBV7-2; J gene: TRBJ2-5; CDR3 length: 17; CDR3 protein: CASSLVSGGREVETQYF; CDR3 DNA: TGTGCCAGCAGCTTAGTTTCAGGCGGGAGGGAGGTGGAGACCCAGTACTTC
clone size: few; D gene: TRBD2; V gene: TRBV9; J gene: TRBJ2-7; CDR3 length: 14; CDR3 protein: CASQPTGLAGEQYF; CDR3 DNA: TGTGCCAGCCAACCAACAGGACTAGCTGGGGAGCAGTACTTC
clone size: -; D gene: TRBD1; V gene: TRBV29-1; J gene: TRBJ2-1; CDR3 length: 15; CDR3 protein: CSVEDQGASGNEQFF; CDR3 DNA: TGCAGCGTTGAAGATCAGGGGGCTTCGGGGAATGAGCAGTTCTTC
clone size: once; D gene: -; V gene: TRBV19; J gene: TRBJ1-4; CDR3 length: 16; CDR3 protein: CASSILSAGANEKLFF; CDR3 DNA: TGTGCCAGTAGTATTCTGTCGGCAGGCGCTAATGAAAAACTGTTTTTT
clone size: -; D gene: -; V gene: TRBV6-5; J gene: TRBJ2-1; CDR3 length: 15; CDR3 protein: CASSPRGGPYNEQFF; CDR3 DNA: TGTGCCAGCAGTCCCCGGGGTGGGCCCTACAATGAGCAGTTCTTC
clone size: -; D gene: TRBD1; V gene: TRBV6-5; J gene: TRBJ2-7; CDR3 length: 15; CDR3 protein: CASSLDRGLSYEQYF; CDR3 DNA: TGTGCCAGCAGTCTGGACAGGGGTCTCTCCTACGAGCAGTACTTC
clone size: -; D gene: -; V gene: TRBV4-3; J gene: TRBJ1-1; CDR3 length: 14; CDR3 protein: CASSENQENTEAFF; CDR3 DNA: TGCGCCAGCAGCGAAAACCAGGAGAACACTGAAGCTTTCTTT
clone size: -; D gene: TRBD1; V gene: TRBV7-9; J gene: TRBJ1-3; CDR3 length: 15; CDR3 protein: CASSIRQGAGNTIYF; CDR3 DNA: TGTGCCAGCAGCATTCGACAGGGGGCGGGAAACACCATATATTTT
clone size: -; D gene: TRBD2; V gene: TRBV7-3; J gene: TRBJ2-3; CDR3 length: 14; CDR3 protein: CASSPTSATDTQYF; CDR3 DNA: TGTGCCAGCAGCCCCACTAGCGCCACAGATACGCAGTATTTT
clone size: -; D gene: TRBD1; V gene: TRBV4-1; J gene: TRBJ2-2; CDR3 length: 18; CDR3 protein: CASSDTTGPRDDTGELFF; CDR3 DNA: TGCGCCAGCAGCGATACGACAGGGCCCAGAGATGACACCGGGGAGCTGTTTTTT